A selection of T cell receptor beta chains follows, all from one sample in a study of radiation and T cells in renal cell carcinoma. The protocol was immunoSEQ multiplex PCR, while the TCRdb copy is restricted to in-frame clones and leaves out a portion. The table has approximately 170,000 clones, around 90% seen once. The specimen comprised blood, sampled from a patient whose treatment included radiotherapy and nephrectomy. The receptors derive from a woman between 50 and 59 years old with renal cell carcinoma. The CDR3 runs from the conserved cysteine through the conserved F or W. The size field is filled for only some rows; it gives once, few, many or a size class.

V gene: TRBV6-5; J gene: TRBJ1-6; clone size: .; CDR3 protein: CASSYDPGTSNSPLHF
V gene: TRBV4-1; J gene: TRBJ1-6; clone size: .; CDR3 protein: CASSQVGRQGNSPLHF
V gene: TRBV7-3; J gene: TRBJ2-1; clone size: few; CDR3 protein: CASSPPGEPYNEQFF
V gene: TRBV5-1; J gene: TRBJ1-4; clone size: .; CDR3 protein: CASSLGSGTNEKLFF
V gene: TRBV29-1; J gene: TRBJ2-5; clone size: .; CDR3 protein: CSVQGPEETQYF
V gene: TRBV5-1; J gene: TRBJ2-3; clone size: .; CDR3 protein: CASSLDSGALTDTQYF
V gene: TRBV6-4; J gene: TRBJ2-2; clone size: .; CDR3 protein: CASSSVAGHTGELFF
V gene: TRBV23-1; J gene: TRBJ1-1; clone size: few; CDR3 protein: CASSQSGSGWNTEAFF
V gene: TRBV7-9; J gene: TRBJ2-7; clone size: once; CDR3 protein: CASSDPGQGVWEQYF
V gene: TRBV6-5; J gene: TRBJ1-6; clone size: .; CDR3 protein: CASRTGLKNSPLHF
V gene: TRBV19; J gene: TRBJ1-1; clone size: .; CDR3 protein: CASSIGGPLRNTEAFF
V gene: TRBV6-1; J gene: TRBJ1-6; clone size: .; CDR3 protein: CASSEQADSPLHF
V gene: TRBV9; J gene: TRBJ2-5; clone size: .; CDR3 protein: CASSFRDNDETQYF
V gene: TRBV6-1; J gene: TRBJ1-4; clone size: .; CDR3 protein: CASSEGGDRAKKLFF
V gene: TRBV18; J gene: TRBJ1-6; clone size: .; CDR3 protein: CASRPGQGRDSPLHF
V gene: TRBV18; J gene: TRBJ1-5; clone size: few; CDR3 protein: CASSPDRLNQPQHF
V gene: TRBV13; J gene: TRBJ1-1; clone size: .; CDR3 protein: CASSYYDGNTEAFF
V gene: TRBV4-1; J gene: TRBJ2-3; clone size: .; CDR3 protein: CASSQTSGVADTQYF
V gene: TRBV12-5; J gene: TRBJ1-2; clone size: .; CDR3 protein: CASGFVPGQGSYGYTF
V gene: TRBV6-1; J gene: TRBJ1-1; clone size: few; CDR3 protein: CASRAPGNAGAFF
V gene: TRBV5-8; J gene: TRBJ2-7; clone size: .; CDR3 protein: CASSLTGYEQYF
V gene: TRBV7-9; J gene: TRBJ2-5; clone size: .; CDR3 protein: CASSSEGTETQYF
V gene: TRBV6-4; J gene: TRBJ1-1; clone size: .; CDR3 protein: CASSDGGSAFF
V gene: TRBV7-9; J gene: TRBJ1-3; clone size: .; CDR3 protein: CASSFSPYRVSGNTIYF
V gene: TRBV30; J gene: TRBJ2-6; clone size: .; CDR3 protein: CAWSVPVSGANVLTF
V gene: TRBV6-6; J gene: TRBJ1-6; clone size: .; CDR3 protein: CASSPTYDSYNSPLHF
V gene: TRBV19; J gene: TRBJ2-7; clone size: few; CDR3 protein: CASNDPLGSYEQYF
V gene: TRBV10-3; J gene: TRBJ2-5; clone size: .; CDR3 protein: CAISEGQGTQETQYF
V gene: TRBV18; J gene: TRBJ2-2; clone size: .; CDR3 protein: CASSPRRGENTGELFF
V gene: TRBV4-1; J gene: TRBJ2-4; clone size: .; CDR3 protein: CASSQGIGRTKNIQYF
V gene: TRBV6-4; J gene: TRBJ1-6; clone size: once; CDR3 protein: CASSEDRDNSPLHF
V gene: TRBV6-5; J gene: TRBJ1-6; clone size: .; CDR3 protein: CASSSLQGAYNSPLHF
V gene: TRBV5-1; J gene: TRBJ2-7; clone size: once; CDR3 protein: CASSPGQGYYEQYF
V gene: TRBV9; J gene: TRBJ1-2; clone size: .; CDR3 protein: CASSVGGAANYGYTF
V gene: TRBV7-2; J gene: TRBJ2-7; clone size: .; CDR3 protein: CATGGQVGEQYF
V gene: TRBV7-2; J gene: TRBJ1-4; clone size: .; CDR3 protein: CASSLGSSEKLFF
V gene: TRBV14; J gene: TRBJ2-1; clone size: .; CDR3 protein: CASSQGHNEQFF
V gene: TRBV5-1; J gene: TRBJ1-2; clone size: once; CDR3 protein: CASSGLTGGAGYGYTF
V gene: TRBV7-6; J gene: TRBJ1-2; clone size: .; CDR3 protein: CASSPEPGTVGYTF
V gene: TRBV7-9; J gene: TRBJ1-2; clone size: .; CDR3 protein: CASSLGTAEEGYTF
V gene: TRBV5-4; J gene: TRBJ1-4; clone size: .; CDR3 protein: CASSSGGKLFF
V gene: TRBV19; J gene: TRBJ1-3; clone size: few; CDR3 protein: CASSPTRQGAGNTIYF
V gene: TRBV7-2; J gene: TRBJ2-5; clone size: .; CDR3 protein: CASRPGLAGETQYF
V gene: TRBV30; J gene: TRBJ2-4; clone size: .; CDR3 protein: CAWSDSGLGNIQYF
V gene: TRBV2; J gene: TRBJ1-1; clone size: .; CDR3 protein: CASSEALGATNTEAFF
V gene: TRBV2; J gene: TRBJ2-2; clone size: .; CDR3 protein: CASLQGANTGELFF
V gene: TRBV2; J gene: TRBJ2-7; clone size: .; CDR3 protein: CASRGGEYDEQYF
V gene: TRBV19; J gene: TRBJ2-6; clone size: .; CDR3 protein: CASTRGSGANVLTF
V gene: TRBV5-1; J gene: TRBJ2-7; clone size: .; CDR3 protein: CASSSIRQGYEQYF
V gene: TRBV11-2; J gene: TRBJ1-1; clone size: .; CDR3 protein: CASSLFSVNTEAFF
V gene: TRBV14; J gene: TRBJ1-2; clone size: .; CDR3 protein: CASSQDLTGNYGYTF
V gene: TRBV5-8; J gene: TRBJ2-7; clone size: .; CDR3 protein: CASSPRDRGLRKGTYEQYF
V gene: TRBV19; J gene: TRBJ1-6; clone size: .; CDR3 protein: CASRAARNNSPLHF
V gene: TRBV5-1; J gene: TRBJ2-3; clone size: .; CDR3 protein: CASSFAGSGTDTQYF